Listed below are T cell receptor beta chains from one sample, sequenced in a study of blood T cell repertoires in COVID-19. The assay was immunoSEQ multiplex PCR, and TCRdb's table has in-frame clones only and misses some. The sample comprises roughly 150,000 clones, more than 70% of which are singletons, and about a sixth rests with the top ten. The sequenced sample consisted of PBMCs or T cells enriched from blood (not recorded which). These receptor sequences come from a man aged 55 to 70 who had recovered from COVID-19. CDR3s include the opening cysteine and the closing phenylalanine or tryptophan. Each record gives: J gene, V gene, clone size, D gene, CDR3 DNA, CDR3 protein. The D gene is left open where the match is weak. Clone size is given for some rows only: seen once, a few or many times, or a class if the clone is expanded.

j_call: TRBJ1-4
v_call: TRBV5-8
clone_size: .
d_call: TRBD1
cdr3_nt: TGTGCCAGCAGCTCAAGGATTGGACAGGTTGGAGAAAAACTGTTTTTT
cdr3_aa: CASSSRIGQVGEKLFF

j_call: TRBJ1-5
v_call: TRBV19
clone_size: .
d_call: .
cdr3_nt: TGTGCCAGTAGTATACCTACAGGCGCCAATCAGCCCCAGCATTTT
cdr3_aa: CASSIPTGANQPQHF

j_call: TRBJ1-2
v_call: TRBV5-1
clone_size: .
d_call: .
cdr3_nt: TGCGCCAGCAGCTTGCGGGGTGGGAACTATGGCTACACCTTC
cdr3_aa: CASSLRGGNYGYTF

j_call: TRBJ1-5
v_call: TRBV19
clone_size: .
d_call: .
cdr3_nt: TGTGCCAGTAGTAAAGAGGGGCTGCTCGGCAATCAGCCCCAGCATTTT
cdr3_aa: CASSKEGLLGNQPQHF

j_call: TRBJ2-6
v_call: TRBV5-1
clone_size: .
d_call: TRBD1
cdr3_nt: TGCGCCAGCAGCTTGAATGGACAGGGGGCTGCTGGGGCCAACGTCCTGACTTTC
cdr3_aa: CASSLNGQGAAGANVLTF

j_call: TRBJ2-1
v_call: TRBV27
clone_size: .
d_call: .
cdr3_nt: TGTGCCAGCAGTTCCCCCGGAGATGAGCAGTTCTTC
cdr3_aa: CASSSPGDEQFF

j_call: TRBJ2-2
v_call: TRBV9
clone_size: once
d_call: .
cdr3_nt: TGTGCCAGCAGCGTAGAAGGAGGCGGGAACGGGGAGCTGTTTTTT
cdr3_aa: CASSVEGGGNGELFF

j_call: TRBJ2-7
v_call: TRBV9
clone_size: .
d_call: .
cdr3_nt: TGTGCCAGCAGCGATCACTTCACCTACGAGCAGTACTTC
cdr3_aa: CASSDHFTYEQYF

j_call: TRBJ1-1
v_call: TRBV5-5
clone_size: once
d_call: .
cdr3_nt: TGTGCCAGCAGCGCCACCACCCGGGTTCACACTGAAGCTTTCTTT
cdr3_aa: CASSATTRVHTEAFF

j_call: TRBJ1-3
v_call: TRBV13
clone_size: .
d_call: TRBD1
cdr3_nt: TGTGCCAGCAGCGGGACAGGGCCGTCTGGAAACACCATATATTTT
cdr3_aa: CASSGTGPSGNTIYF

j_call: TRBJ2-5
v_call: TRBV19
clone_size: few
d_call: .
cdr3_nt: TGTGCCAGTAGTACACAGGGTAAAGAGACCCAGTACTTC
cdr3_aa: CASSTQGKETQYF

j_call: TRBJ2-7
v_call: TRBV28
clone_size: .
d_call: TRBD1
cdr3_nt: TGTGCCAGCAGTTTCCGGGACAGGGGGCTTGAGCAGTACTTC
cdr3_aa: CASSFRDRGLEQYF

j_call: TRBJ2-5
v_call: TRBV19
clone_size: .
d_call: .
cdr3_nt: TGTGCCAGTAGTGCCCAAAGCGGATACCAAGAGACCCAGTACTTC
cdr3_aa: CASSAQSGYQETQYF

j_call: TRBJ2-2
v_call: TRBV27
clone_size: .
d_call: .
cdr3_nt: TGTGCCAGCAGTTTATCAGCTACGAACACCGGGGAGCTGTTTTTT
cdr3_aa: CASSLSATNTGELFF

j_call: TRBJ2-7
v_call: TRBV11-2
clone_size: .
d_call: .
cdr3_nt: TGTGCCAGCAGCTTAGAAGGACAGATCCCCTCCGAGCAGTACTTC
cdr3_aa: CASSLEGQIPSEQYF

j_call: TRBJ1-6
v_call: TRBV27
clone_size: .
d_call: .
cdr3_nt: TGTGCCAGCAGTAGAACCACTGGGGGCAGGGATTCACCCCTCCACTTT
cdr3_aa: CASSRTTGGRDSPLHF

j_call: TRBJ2-5
v_call: TRBV3-1/TRBV3-2
clone_size: .
d_call: TRBD2
cdr3_nt: TGTGCCAGCAGCCGAAGACAAGCGGGGCCCCAAGAGACCCAGTACTTC
cdr3_aa: CASSRRQAGPQETQYF

j_call: TRBJ1-1
v_call: TRBV24-1
clone_size: .
d_call: TRBD1
cdr3_nt: TGTGCCACCAGCTCGGGACAGTTGAACACTGAAGCTTTCTTT
cdr3_aa: CATSSGQLNTEAFF

j_call: TRBJ2-5
v_call: TRBV7-6
clone_size: .
d_call: TRBD1
cdr3_nt: TGTGCCAGCAGCTTAGTGACAGGGGGCTGGGAGACCCAGTACTTC
cdr3_aa: CASSLVTGGWETQYF

j_call: TRBJ2-7
v_call: TRBV6-5
clone_size: .
d_call: TRBD1
cdr3_nt: TGTGCCAGCAGACTGGACAGGGTCGGGTCCTACGAGCAGTACTTC
cdr3_aa: CASRLDRVGSYEQYF

j_call: TRBJ1-3
v_call: TRBV30
clone_size: .
d_call: .
cdr3_nt: TGTGCCTGGATAAGTAAGGGGGCTGGAAACACCATATATTTT
cdr3_aa: CAWISKGAGNTIYF

j_call: TRBJ1-1
v_call: TRBV7-8
clone_size: .
d_call: TRBD1
cdr3_nt: TGTGCCAGCAGCTTAGCGCCCTCAGGGGGCACTGAAGCTTTCTTT
cdr3_aa: CASSLAPSGGTEAFF

j_call: TRBJ2-1
v_call: TRBV6-5
clone_size: .
d_call: .
cdr3_nt: TGTGCCAGCAGTAACAGGGTGAATGAGCAGTTCTTC
cdr3_aa: CASSNRVNEQFF

j_call: TRBJ2-7
v_call: TRBV18
clone_size: .
d_call: .
cdr3_nt: TGTGCCAGCTCTTCGAGCGGTGCCTACGAGCAGTACTTC
cdr3_aa: CASSSSGAYEQYF

j_call: TRBJ1-1
v_call: TRBV7-8
clone_size: .
d_call: .
cdr3_nt: TGTGCCAGCAGCTTAGCGCTAAGACAGAGGAACACTGAAGCTTTCTTT
cdr3_aa: CASSLALRQRNTEAFF

j_call: TRBJ2-2
v_call: TRBV4-2
clone_size: once
d_call: TRBD1
cdr3_nt: TGTGCCAGCAGCCGGCAACAGGGGGCCCCCGGGGAGCTGTTTTTT
cdr3_aa: CASSRQQGAPGELFF

j_call: TRBJ1-2
v_call: TRBV9
clone_size: .
d_call: TRBD1
cdr3_nt: TGTGCCAGCAGCCCATCGGGACAGAATAACTATGGCTACACCTTC
cdr3_aa: CASSPSGQNNYGYTF

j_call: TRBJ1-3
v_call: TRBV9
clone_size: .
d_call: .
cdr3_nt: TGTGCCAGCAGCGTAGCAGGGTTGGGGAACACCATATATTTT
cdr3_aa: CASSVAGLGNTIYF

j_call: TRBJ2-5
v_call: TRBV12-3/TRBV12-4
clone_size: .
d_call: .
cdr3_nt: TGTGCCAGCAGTTCCGACAGTCAAGAGACCCAGTACTTC
cdr3_aa: CASSSDSQETQYF

j_call: TRBJ2-7
v_call: TRBV6-5
clone_size: .
d_call: TRBD2
cdr3_nt: TGTGCCAGCAGTTCCGACCGGGGGGGCGGTACCTACGAGCAGTACTTC
cdr3_aa: CASSSDRGGGTYEQYF

j_call: TRBJ2-7
v_call: TRBV5-1
clone_size: .
d_call: .
cdr3_nt: TGCGCCAGCAGCTACGAGCATAAAAGCTCCTACGAGCAGTACTTC
cdr3_aa: CASSYEHKSSYEQYF

j_call: TRBJ2-7
v_call: TRBV28
clone_size: .
d_call: TRBD1
cdr3_nt: TGTGCCAGCAGTGACCGGGACAGGGGGCTTCTCTCCTACGAGCAGTACTTC
cdr3_aa: CASSDRDRGLLSYEQYF

j_call: TRBJ1-5
v_call: TRBV9
clone_size: .
d_call: .
cdr3_nt: TGTGCCAGCAGCGTAGAGGCGGGGGCTGGAGCCCAGCATTTT
cdr3_aa: CASSVEAGAGAQHF

j_call: TRBJ2-4
v_call: TRBV7-3
clone_size: .
d_call: .
cdr3_nt: TGTGCCAGCAGCTTAAAACCCTACAGGGCCTTAGCCAAAAACATTCAGTACTTC
cdr3_aa: CASSLKPYRALAKNIQYF

j_call: TRBJ2-7
v_call: TRBV15
clone_size: .
d_call: TRBD2
cdr3_nt: TGTGCCACCAGCAGAGCTCTAGCGGGGGCAGGCGAGCAGTACTTC
cdr3_aa: CATSRALAGAGEQYF

j_call: TRBJ2-1
v_call: TRBV28
clone_size: few
d_call: .
cdr3_nt: TGTGCCAGCAGAAAAACAAAAAACAATGAGCAGTTCTTC
cdr3_aa: CASRKTKNNEQFF

j_call: TRBJ2-2
v_call: TRBV19
clone_size: .
d_call: TRBD1
cdr3_nt: TGTGCCAGTAGTATAGATTCGGGACAGGTAAACACCGGGGAGCTGTTTTTT
cdr3_aa: CASSIDSGQVNTGELFF

j_call: TRBJ2-7
v_call: TRBV7-9
clone_size: .
d_call: .
cdr3_nt: TGTGCCAGCAGCTTAGCGGTGGACAGATTTCGAGAGCAGTACTTC
cdr3_aa: CASSLAVDRFREQYF

j_call: TRBJ1-5
v_call: TRBV2
clone_size: .
d_call: .
cdr3_nt: TGTGCCAGCAGTCCGGGACAAAGAAATCAGCCCCAGCATTTT
cdr3_aa: CASSPGQRNQPQHF

j_call: TRBJ2-5
v_call: TRBV11-1
clone_size: few
d_call: .
cdr3_nt: TGTGCCAGCAGCCAGCGCCAAGAGACCCAGTACTTC
cdr3_aa: CASSQRQETQYF

j_call: TRBJ1-5
v_call: TRBV15
clone_size: .
d_call: TRBD1
cdr3_nt: TGTGCCACCAGCAGACTCGGGACAGGGGGACAGCCCCAGCATTTT
cdr3_aa: CATSRLGTGGQPQHF

j_call: TRBJ1-5
v_call: TRBV28
clone_size: .
d_call: TRBD1
cdr3_nt: TGTGCCAGCAGCCGACCGGGACAGTCACGCTCTAATCAGCCCCAGCATTTT
cdr3_aa: CASSRPGQSRSNQPQHF

j_call: TRBJ1-5
v_call: TRBV9
clone_size: .
d_call: .
cdr3_nt: TGTGCCAGCAGCCCGACAGGAAACAATCAGCCCCAGCATTTT
cdr3_aa: CASSPTGNNQPQHF

j_call: TRBJ2-2
v_call: TRBV6-5
clone_size: .
d_call: .
cdr3_nt: TGTGCCAGCAGTTACCGCACCGGGGAGCTGTTTTTT
cdr3_aa: CASSYRTGELFF

j_call: TRBJ2-5
v_call: TRBV12-3/TRBV12-4
clone_size: .
d_call: TRBD2
cdr3_nt: TGTGCCAGCAGTTTAGCGGGGAGGGACCAGTACTTC
cdr3_aa: CASSLAGRDQYF

j_call: TRBJ1-5
v_call: TRBV3-1/TRBV3-2
clone_size: few
d_call: TRBD1
cdr3_nt: TGTGCCAGCAGCCAGGGACAGGGAGGCAATCAGCCCCAGCATTTT
cdr3_aa: CASSQGQGGNQPQHF

j_call: TRBJ2-5
v_call: TRBV15
clone_size: .
d_call: .
cdr3_nt: TGTGCCACCAGCCCAGGTGATGGGGCGAAGTCGGAGACCCAGTACTTC
cdr3_aa: CATSPGDGAKSETQYF

j_call: TRBJ1-2
v_call: TRBV28
clone_size: .
d_call: TRBD1
cdr3_nt: TGTGCCAGCAGGCCGGGACAGGGAGGCGGCTACACCTTC
cdr3_aa: CASRPGQGGGYTF

j_call: TRBJ2-3
v_call: TRBV9
clone_size: .
d_call: .
cdr3_nt: TGTGCCAGCAGCGTAGAGGAGGACTTCACAGATACGCAGTATTTT
cdr3_aa: CASSVEEDFTDTQYF

j_call: TRBJ2-2
v_call: TRBV5-8
clone_size: .
d_call: .
cdr3_nt: TGTGCCAGCAGCTCCGGACACCTAAACACCGGGGAGCTGTTTTTT
cdr3_aa: CASSSGHLNTGELFF